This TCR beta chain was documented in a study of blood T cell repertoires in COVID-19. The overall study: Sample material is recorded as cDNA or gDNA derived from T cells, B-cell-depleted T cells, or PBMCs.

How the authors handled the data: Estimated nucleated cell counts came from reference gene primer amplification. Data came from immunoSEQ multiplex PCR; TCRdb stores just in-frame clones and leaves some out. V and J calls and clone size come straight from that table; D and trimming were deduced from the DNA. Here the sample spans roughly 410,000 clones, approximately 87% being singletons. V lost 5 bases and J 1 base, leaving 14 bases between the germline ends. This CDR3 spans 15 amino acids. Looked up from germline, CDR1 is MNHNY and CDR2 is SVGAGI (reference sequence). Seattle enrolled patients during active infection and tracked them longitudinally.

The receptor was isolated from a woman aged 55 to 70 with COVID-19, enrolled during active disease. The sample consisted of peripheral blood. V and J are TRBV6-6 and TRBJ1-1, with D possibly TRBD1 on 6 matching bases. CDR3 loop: CASSQTDRTNTEAFF. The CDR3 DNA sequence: TGTGCCAGCAGTCAGACGGACAGAACGAACACTGAAGCTTTCTTT.